This T cell receptor (beta chain) was sequenced in a study of vaccination and CD4 T cells after COVID-19. Of note for this clonotype: Its antigen is currently unknown.

Germline CDR1 and CDR2: SGHVS and FQNEAQ. The CDR3 is 15 amino acids. The V segment lost 6 bases and the J segment 0 bases; nucleotides outside the gene matches: 8. An Oncomine TCR Beta short-read assay was used to sequence the DNA from cultured CD4+ T cells. The source of extracted genomic DNA was cultured CD4+ T cells. Each CDR3 protein gets one entry after TCRdb re-called the PCR reads with MiXCR. The data contain over 7,000 distinct CDR3 sequences, roughly 50% of them singletons. Treatment noted: approximately nine-day PBMC culture with coronavirus spike peptide pools or control peptides (ViraFEST assay).

Sequenced: CD4+ T cells from blood, cultured in vitro. This sequence joins TRBV7-8 and TRBJ2-7; TRBD2 agrees at 7 bases. This sequence originates from a human donor who had recovered from COVID-19. As DNA, the CDR3 is TGTGCCAGCAGGCGTATTAGGACTAGCTCCTACGAGCAGTACTTC. Its translation: CASRRIRTSSYEQYF. Full variable domain (remainder filled in from reference TRBV7-8 and TRBJ2-7): GAGVSQSPRYKVAKRGQDVALRCDPISGHVSLFWYQQALGQGPEFLTYFQNEAQLDKSGLPSDRFFAERPEGSVSTLKIQRTQQEDSAVYLCASRRIRTSSYEQYFGPGTRLTVT.